This is a list of T cell receptor beta chains from one sample in a study of glioma-infiltrating T cells. TCRdb re-derived calls from the multiplex PCR reads in MiXCR, one entry per CDR3 protein. Here the sample spans approximately 90,000 distinct CDR3 sequences, around a quarter being singletons. The material sequenced was glioma tissue, nonneoplastic brain tissue, or PBMCs (not recorded which). The receptor source for this set is a human donor with low-grade glioma or glioblastoma, undergoing nonglioma brain surgery, or in good health (not recorded which). Each CDR3 is given with its conserved first and last residue. D genes are given only for firm matches. The size of a clone is reported for some rows only, either as once, few or many, or as a class for expanded clones.

j_gene: TRBJ2-7
v_gene: TRBV2
abundance: many
d_gene: NA
CDR3nt: TGTGCCAGCGCCTCCTACGAGCAGTACTTC
CDR3aa: CASASYEQYF

j_gene: TRBJ2-1
v_gene: TRBV28
abundance: many
d_gene: NA
CDR3nt: TGTGCCAGCTACGCTTTCTCCTACAATGAGCAGTTCTTC
CDR3aa: CASYAFSYNEQFF

j_gene: TRBJ2-3
v_gene: TRBV24-1
abundance: many
d_gene: NA
CDR3nt: TGTGCCACCAGTAGGGACAGCACAGATACGCAGTATTTT
CDR3aa: CATSRDSTDTQYF

j_gene: TRBJ1-1
v_gene: TRBV20-1
abundance: medium-sized
d_gene: NA
CDR3nt: TGCAGTGCGGGACACAGGGACACTGAAGCTTTCTTT
CDR3aa: CSAGHRDTEAFF

j_gene: TRBJ1-2
v_gene: TRBV15
abundance: many
d_gene: TRBD1
CDR3nt: TGTGCCACCAGCAGACAGGGGGTAGGCGACTATGGCTACACCTTC
CDR3aa: CATSRQGVGDYGYTF

j_gene: TRBJ1-5
v_gene: TRBV25-1
abundance: many
d_gene: NA
CDR3nt: TGTGCCAGCAGTGAACGTGATAATCAGCCCCAGCATTTT
CDR3aa: CASSERDNQPQHF

j_gene: TRBJ2-1
v_gene: TRBV6-1
abundance: many
d_gene: NA
CDR3nt: TGTGCCAGCAGGACACAGGGAAAAGGGAATGAGCAGTTCTTC
CDR3aa: CASRTQGKGNEQFF

j_gene: TRBJ1-2
v_gene: TRBV12-3/TRBV12-4
abundance: many
d_gene: NA
CDR3nt: TGTGCCAGCGGAGGGTATGGCTACACCTTC
CDR3aa: CASGGYGYTF

j_gene: TRBJ2-2
v_gene: TRBV12-3/TRBV12-4
abundance: few
d_gene: TRBD1
CDR3nt: TGTGCCAGCAGGTCCGGGACAGGGGGTCGAGCCGGGGAGCTGTTTTTT
CDR3aa: CASRSGTGGRAGELFF

j_gene: TRBJ2-3
v_gene: TRBV27
abundance: many
d_gene: TRBD1
CDR3nt: TGTGCCAGCAGCTTCGGGACAGGGTTGACAGATACGCAGTATTTT
CDR3aa: CASSFGTGLTDTQYF

j_gene: TRBJ2-7
v_gene: TRBV2
abundance: many
d_gene: NA
CDR3nt: TGTGCCAGCAGTTCCGGGAAGGACTCCTACGAGCAGTACTTC
CDR3aa: CASSSGKDSYEQYF

j_gene: TRBJ1-6
v_gene: TRBV2
abundance: many
d_gene: NA
CDR3nt: TGTGCCAGCAGTGATCTCTGGGTTTCACCCCTCCACTTT
CDR3aa: CASSDLWVSPLHF

j_gene: TRBJ2-7
v_gene: TRBV5-5
abundance: NA
d_gene: NA
CDR3nt: TGTGCCAGCAGCTTGACCGGGACAACTTACGAGCAGTACTTC
CDR3aa: CASSLTGTTYEQYF

j_gene: TRBJ2-3
v_gene: TRBV18
abundance: many
d_gene: NA
CDR3nt: TGTGCCAGCTCACCTCAAAATGGAGATACGCAGTATTTT
CDR3aa: CASSPQNGDTQYF

j_gene: TRBJ1-2
v_gene: TRBV4-1
abundance: many
d_gene: TRBD1
CDR3nt: TGCGCCAGCAGCCAGATGTGGGTGACAGGGGACTATGGCTACACCTTC
CDR3aa: CASSQMWVTGDYGYTF

j_gene: TRBJ2-1
v_gene: TRBV5-6
abundance: NA
d_gene: TRBD2
CDR3nt: TGTGCCAGCAGCTTGTATATAGCGGGAGCAGCCTACAATGAGCAGTTCTTC
CDR3aa: CASSLYIAGAAYNEQFF

j_gene: TRBJ2-1
v_gene: TRBV7-8
abundance: many
d_gene: NA
CDR3nt: TGTGCCAGCTCTACGAACAATGAGCAGTTCTTC
CDR3aa: CASSTNNEQFF

j_gene: TRBJ2-7
v_gene: TRBV19
abundance: few
d_gene: TRBD2
CDR3nt: TGTGCCAGTAGTTCGTTAGCGGGAGAAGGATACGAGCAGTACTTC
CDR3aa: CASSSLAGEGYEQYF

j_gene: TRBJ2-1
v_gene: TRBV19
abundance: few
d_gene: TRBD1
CDR3nt: TGTGCTAGTAGTACCGGGACAGGGGGCAACCATGAGCAGTTCTTC
CDR3aa: CASSTGTGGNHEQFF

j_gene: TRBJ1-1
v_gene: TRBV11-2
abundance: NA
d_gene: NA
CDR3nt: TGTGCCATCAGCTTATATACGAACACTGAAGCTTTCTTT
CDR3aa: CAISLYTNTEAFF

j_gene: TRBJ1-2
v_gene: TRBV15
abundance: many
d_gene: NA
CDR3nt: TGTGCCACCAGCAGAGATCGCAGCTCTAACTATGGCTACACCTTC
CDR3aa: CATSRDRSSNYGYTF

j_gene: TRBJ1-1
v_gene: TRBV20-1
abundance: many
d_gene: NA
CDR3nt: TGCAGTGGAATAGCTCTAGAGCAGGCTTTCTTT
CDR3aa: CSGIALEQAFF

j_gene: TRBJ1-5
v_gene: TRBV4-1
abundance: many
d_gene: NA
CDR3nt: TGCGCCAGCAGCCAAGATCGAACAGCTAATCGGCCCCAGCATTTT
CDR3aa: CASSQDRTANRPQHF

j_gene: TRBJ2-1
v_gene: TRBV7-9
abundance: few
d_gene: NA
CDR3nt: TGTGCCAGCAGCCAGCTGGGCTACAATGAGCAGTTCTTC
CDR3aa: CASSQLGYNEQFF

j_gene: TRBJ2-1
v_gene: TRBV5-1
abundance: NA
d_gene: TRBD2
CDR3nt: TGCGCCAGCAGTATAGCGGGAGGTTCCCCCTACAATGAGCAGTTCTTC
CDR3aa: CASSIAGGSPYNEQFF

j_gene: TRBJ1-3
v_gene: TRBV7-2
abundance: many
d_gene: NA
CDR3nt: TGTGCCACCGAGGTGTCGCCTGGAAACACCATATATTTT
CDR3aa: CATEVSPGNTIYF

j_gene: TRBJ1-1
v_gene: TRBV6-1
abundance: few
d_gene: NA
CDR3nt: TGTGCCAGCAGTCAAACCTTATGGAGGATGGGCATGAACACTGAAGCTTTCTTT
CDR3aa: CASSQTLWRMGMNTEAFF

j_gene: TRBJ2-3
v_gene: TRBV4-1
abundance: many
d_gene: TRBD1
CDR3nt: TGCGCCAGCAGCCAATGGGACAGGGCCTTGGATACGCAGTATTTT
CDR3aa: CASSQWDRALDTQYF

j_gene: TRBJ1-1
v_gene: TRBV18
abundance: many
d_gene: NA
CDR3nt: TGTGCCAGCAAAACCTACAGGGATGAAGCTTTCTTT
CDR3aa: CASKTYRDEAFF

j_gene: TRBJ2-3
v_gene: TRBV7-2
abundance: many
d_gene: NA
CDR3nt: TGTGCCAGCAGCTTAGTGGCGGGGGCGACAGATACGCAGTATTTT
CDR3aa: CASSLVAGATDTQYF

j_gene: TRBJ2-7
v_gene: TRBV7-2
abundance: NA
d_gene: NA
CDR3nt: TGTGCCAGCAGCTTGGGCGGGATCTCCTCCTACGAGCAGTACTTC
CDR3aa: CASSLGGISSYEQYF

j_gene: TRBJ2-5
v_gene: TRBV2
abundance: many
d_gene: TRBD2
CDR3nt: TGTGCCAGCATCACTAGCGGAGTTCGGGAGACCCAGTACTTC
CDR3aa: CASITSGVRETQYF

j_gene: TRBJ2-1
v_gene: TRBV6-1
abundance: NA
d_gene: TRBD1
CDR3nt: TGTGCCAGCAGTGACGACAGGGGGGGGAGGTACAAGGAGCAGGTCTTC
CDR3aa: CASSDDRGGRYKEQVF

j_gene: TRBJ2-7
v_gene: TRBV27
abundance: NA
d_gene: TRBD1
CDR3nt: TGTGCCAGCAGTACATTGGACAGGGTGCTGTACGAGCAGTACTTC
CDR3aa: CASSTLDRVLYEQYF

j_gene: TRBJ2-1
v_gene: TRBV20-1
abundance: few
d_gene: NA
CDR3nt: TGCAGTGCTGAAAGACCCCCAAGGAATGAGCAGTTCTTC
CDR3aa: CSAERPPRNEQFF

j_gene: TRBJ1-1
v_gene: TRBV5-1
abundance: NA
d_gene: NA
CDR3nt: TGCGCCAGCAGCTTGATCCAGGGAGGGAGCACTGAAGCTTTCTTT
CDR3aa: CASSLIQGGSTEAFF

j_gene: TRBJ1-6
v_gene: TRBV6-4
abundance: many
d_gene: NA
CDR3nt: TGTGCCAGCAGTGAGTTGAGGAATTCACCCCTCCACTTT
CDR3aa: CASSELRNSPLHF

j_gene: TRBJ1-5
v_gene: TRBV20-1
abundance: medium-sized
d_gene: NA
CDR3nt: TGCAGTGTTTCGCGGGACAACTCCTCCAATCAGCCCCAGCATTTT
CDR3aa: CSVSRDNSSNQPQHF

j_gene: TRBJ1-1
v_gene: TRBV20-1
abundance: medium-sized
d_gene: NA
CDR3nt: TGCAGTGCTAGAAGTGGAGGGAAGGGCACTGAAGCTTTCTTT
CDR3aa: CSARSGGKGTEAFF

j_gene: TRBJ2-5
v_gene: TRBV7-2
abundance: many
d_gene: NA
CDR3nt: TGTGCCAGCAAGACGCCCCGGGCCCCCAGGGAGACCCAGTACTTC
CDR3aa: CASKTPRAPRETQYF

j_gene: TRBJ1-2
v_gene: TRBV2
abundance: many
d_gene: NA
CDR3nt: TGTGCCAGCAGTCGAGACAGTGGCTATGGCTACACCTTC
CDR3aa: CASSRDSGYGYTF

j_gene: TRBJ1-1
v_gene: TRBV5-4
abundance: NA
d_gene: NA
CDR3nt: TGTGCCAGCAGCTTGCCGACCCATAACATGAACACTGAAGCTTTCTTT
CDR3aa: CASSLPTHNMNTEAFF

j_gene: TRBJ2-5
v_gene: TRBV18
abundance: many
d_gene: NA
CDR3nt: TGTGCCAGCTCACCCTCATTGGCGGAGACCCAGTACTTC
CDR3aa: CASSPSLAETQYF

j_gene: TRBJ2-3
v_gene: TRBV6-1
abundance: many
d_gene: NA
CDR3nt: TGTGCCAGCAGGAGAGCGGGTAGCACAGATACGCAGTATTTT
CDR3aa: CASRRAGSTDTQYF